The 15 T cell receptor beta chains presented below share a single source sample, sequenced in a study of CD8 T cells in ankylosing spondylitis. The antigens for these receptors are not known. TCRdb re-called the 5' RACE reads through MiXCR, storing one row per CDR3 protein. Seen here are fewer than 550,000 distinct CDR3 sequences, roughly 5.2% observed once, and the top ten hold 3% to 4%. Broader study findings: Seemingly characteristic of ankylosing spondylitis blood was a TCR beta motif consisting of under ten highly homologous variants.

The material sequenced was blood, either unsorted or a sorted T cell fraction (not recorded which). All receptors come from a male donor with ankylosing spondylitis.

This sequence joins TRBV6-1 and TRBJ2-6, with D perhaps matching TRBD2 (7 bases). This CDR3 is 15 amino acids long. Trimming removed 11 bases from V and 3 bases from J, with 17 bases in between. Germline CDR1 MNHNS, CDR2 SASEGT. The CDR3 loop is CAAGGGGSGANVLTF. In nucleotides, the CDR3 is TGTGCCGCCGGAGGGGGGGGTAGTGGGGCCAACGTCCTGACTTTC.

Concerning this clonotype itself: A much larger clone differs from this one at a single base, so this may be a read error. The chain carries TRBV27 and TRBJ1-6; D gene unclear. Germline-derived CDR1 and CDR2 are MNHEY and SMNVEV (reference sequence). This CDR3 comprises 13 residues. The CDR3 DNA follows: TGTGCCAGCAGTTTCCAGGCCCGGTCACCCCACCACTTT. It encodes CASSFQARSPHHF.

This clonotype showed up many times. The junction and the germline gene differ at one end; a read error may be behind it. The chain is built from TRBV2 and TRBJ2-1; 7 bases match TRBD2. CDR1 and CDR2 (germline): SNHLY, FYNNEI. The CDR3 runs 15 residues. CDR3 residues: CASKRTSDSNNEQFF. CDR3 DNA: TGTGCCAGCAAGCGTACTAGCGACTCCAACAATGAGCAGTTCTTC.

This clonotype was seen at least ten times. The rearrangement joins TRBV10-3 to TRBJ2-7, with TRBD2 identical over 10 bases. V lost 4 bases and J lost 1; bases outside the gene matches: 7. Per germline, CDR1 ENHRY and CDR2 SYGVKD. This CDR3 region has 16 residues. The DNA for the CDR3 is TGTGCCATCAGTGCCTCTAGCGGGAGAAGGTCCTACGAGCAGTACTTC. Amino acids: CAISASSGRRSYEQYF.

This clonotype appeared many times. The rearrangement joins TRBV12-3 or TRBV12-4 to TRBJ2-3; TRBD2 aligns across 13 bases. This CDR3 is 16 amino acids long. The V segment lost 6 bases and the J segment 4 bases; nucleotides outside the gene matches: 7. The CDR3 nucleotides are TGTGCCAGCAGCCGAGGACTAGCGGGAGCTTCAGATACGCAGTATTTT. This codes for CASSRGLAGASDTQYF.

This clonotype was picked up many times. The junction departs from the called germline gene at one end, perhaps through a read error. The CDR3 sequence is CASSSQSSHEQYF. CDR3 DNA: TGTGCCAGCAGCTCCCAATCCTCCCACGAGCAGTACTTC. The chain combines TRBV7-2 with TRBJ2-7; D call uncertain. The CDR3 is 13 residues long. Germline CDR1 SGHTA, CDR2 FQGNSA.

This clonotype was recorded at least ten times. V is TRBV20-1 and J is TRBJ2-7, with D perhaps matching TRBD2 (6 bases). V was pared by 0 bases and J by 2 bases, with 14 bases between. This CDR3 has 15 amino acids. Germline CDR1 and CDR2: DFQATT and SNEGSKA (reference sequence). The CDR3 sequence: CSARDPGLSPYEQYF. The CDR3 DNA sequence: TGCAGTGCTAGAGACCCGGGACTCTCCCCCTACGAGCAGTACTTC.

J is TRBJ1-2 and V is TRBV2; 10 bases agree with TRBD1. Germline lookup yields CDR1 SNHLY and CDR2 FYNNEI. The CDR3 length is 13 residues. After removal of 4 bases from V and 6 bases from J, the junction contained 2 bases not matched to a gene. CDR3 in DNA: TGTGCCAGCAGTGTGGGGACAGGGGATGGCTACACCTTC. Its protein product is CASSVGTGDGYTF. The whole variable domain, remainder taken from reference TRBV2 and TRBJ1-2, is EPEVTQTPSHQVTQMGQEVILRCVPISNHLYFYWYRQILGQKVEFLVSFYNNEISEKSEIFDDQFSVERPDGSNFTLKIRSTKLEDSAMYFCASSVGTGDGYTFGSGTRLTVV.

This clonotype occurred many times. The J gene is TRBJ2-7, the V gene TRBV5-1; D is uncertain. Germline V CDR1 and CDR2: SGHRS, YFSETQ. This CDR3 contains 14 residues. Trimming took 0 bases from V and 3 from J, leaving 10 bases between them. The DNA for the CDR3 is TGCGCCAGCAGCTTGGCGAGAGGCTACTACGAGCAGTACTTC. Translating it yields CASSLARGYYEQYF.

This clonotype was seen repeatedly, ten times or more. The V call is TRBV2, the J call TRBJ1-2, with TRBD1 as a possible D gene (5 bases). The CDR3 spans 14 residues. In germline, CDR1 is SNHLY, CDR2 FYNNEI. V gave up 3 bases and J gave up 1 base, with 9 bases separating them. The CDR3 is CASSEDTFNYGYTF. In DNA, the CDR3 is TGTGCCAGCAGTGAGGACACGTTTAACTATGGCTACACCTTC.

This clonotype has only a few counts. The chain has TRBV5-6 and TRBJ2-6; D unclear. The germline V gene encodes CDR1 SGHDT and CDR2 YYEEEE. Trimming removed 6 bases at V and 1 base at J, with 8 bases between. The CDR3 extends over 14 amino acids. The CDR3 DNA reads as TGTGCCAGCACCCTCCTTTCTGGGGCCAACGTCCTGACTTTC. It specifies CASTLLSGANVLTF.

The CDR3: CASSAAYRGWTGELFF. Written as DNA, the CDR3 is TGTGCCAGCAGTGCGGCGTACAGGGGATGGACCGGGGAGCTGTTTTTT. The V call is TRBV6-2 or TRBV6-3, the J call TRBJ2-2; 7 nucleotides line up with TRBD1. This CDR3 has 16 amino acids. The J segment lost 5 bases and the V segment lost 5 bases, leaving 11 bases of the junction unmatched. Per germline, CDR1 MNHEY and CDR2 SVGEGT.

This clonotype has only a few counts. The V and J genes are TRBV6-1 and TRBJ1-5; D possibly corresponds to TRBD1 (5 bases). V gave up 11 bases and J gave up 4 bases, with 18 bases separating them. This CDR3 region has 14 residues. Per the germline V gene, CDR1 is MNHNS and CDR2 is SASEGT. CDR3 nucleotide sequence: TGTGCCGCCAGGGCGTCCTCGTCTAATCAGCCCCAGCATTTT. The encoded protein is CAARASSSNQPQHF.

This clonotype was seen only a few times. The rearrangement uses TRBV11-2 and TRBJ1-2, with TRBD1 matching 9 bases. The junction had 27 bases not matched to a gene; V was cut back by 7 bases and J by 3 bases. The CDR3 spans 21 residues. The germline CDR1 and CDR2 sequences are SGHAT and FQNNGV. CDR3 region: CASTPRAAQGAWVRRDYGYTF. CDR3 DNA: TGTGCCAGCACCCCCCGCGCGGCACAGGGGGCGTGGGTCCGTCGGGACTATGGCTACACCTTC.

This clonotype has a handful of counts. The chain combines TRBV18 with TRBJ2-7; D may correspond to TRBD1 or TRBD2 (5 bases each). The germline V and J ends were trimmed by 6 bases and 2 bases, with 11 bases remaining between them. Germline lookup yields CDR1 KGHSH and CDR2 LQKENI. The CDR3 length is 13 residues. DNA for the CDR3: TGTGCCAGCTCCCCGCAGGGACCCTACGAGCAGTACTTC. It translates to CASSPQGPYEQYF. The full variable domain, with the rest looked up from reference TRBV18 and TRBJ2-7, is NAGVMQNPRHLVRRRGQEARLRCSPMKGHSHVYWYRQLPEEGLKFMVYLQKENIIDESGMPKERFSAEFPKEGPSILRIQQVVRGDSAAYFCASSPQGPYEQYFGPGTRLTVT.